Sequencing of this T cell receptor (beta chain) was carried out in a study of human T cells and chemical hapten exposure. Study-level results: Healthy individuals' immune responses may differ from those of donors, who had alopecia.

Time point: patch test 1, 2 weeks after DPC sensitization. Treatment denoted: therapeutic diphenylcyclopropenone sensitization with weekly scalp DPC. Within the library, unique molecular identifiers were attached to each individual cDNA molecule. Via MiXCR, TCRdb re-called the RACE reads, giving one row per CDR3 protein. The sample contains some 340,000 distinct CDR3 sequences, around 7% of which appear only once. This CDR3 contains 12 residues. The germline V gene has CDR1 SGHTA and CDR2 FQGNSA. J was trimmed by 11 bases and V by 4 bases; bases with no gene match: 3. On this clonotype itself: Its specificity is unknown.

This sequence was found in a woman under 30 with alopecia areata. Some clones in this sample may be carry-over from other donors' samples. The specimen was whole blood, collected in connection with sensitization to the hapten diphenylcyclopropenone (DPC). The V and J genes are TRBV7-2 and TRBJ1-1; TRBD1 matches 11 bases. The CDR3 loop reads CASSSGQGAAFF. DNA of the CDR3: TGTGCCAGCAGCTCCGGACAGGGGGCGGCTTTCTTT.